The next 29 T cell receptor beta chains were all read from a single sample in a study of monozygotic twins with inflammatory bowel disease. TCRdb reprocessed the 5' RACE reads and reports one entry per CDR3 protein, with no DNA. The table for this sample gives about 380,000 distinct CDR3 sequences. The sample consisted of blood. The source of these receptors is a human donor with ulcerative colitis or Crohn's disease, or a healthy co-twin of an affected twin (not recorded which).

The rearrangement uses TRBV5-1 and TRBJ2-2; checking the TCRdb D call of TRBD2 is not possible without DNA. CDR3 length equals 15 residues. The V gene's germline CDR1 is SGHRS and CDR2 YFSETQ. This chain's CDR3 is CASSLSGGNTGELFF.

V and J are TRBV24-1 and TRBJ1-5; checking the TCRdb D call of TRBD1 is not possible without DNA. The CDR3 covers 16 residues. CDR1 KGHDR and CDR2 SFDVKD come from the germline V gene. The CDR3 is CATSEGRGGGFEPQHF.

This rearrangement joins TRBV5-1 to TRBJ1-4; the D call from TCRdb, TRBD1, cannot be confirmed without DNA. This CDR3 spans 15 amino acids. The germline CDR1 and CDR2 sequences are SGHRS and YFSETQ. The CDR3 loop reads CASSLRSGDGEKLFF.

The chain links TRBV10-2 to TRBJ2-1; TCRdb lists TRBD1, though no DNA is available to test this call. Germline V CDR1 and CDR2: WSHSY, SAAADI. This CDR3 comprises 17 residues. The CDR3 loop reads CASSYRDPSSTYNEQFF.

The chain carries TRBV11-2 and TRBJ1-2; TCRdb outputs TRBD1, but without DNA this stays unchecked. CDR1 SGHAT and CDR2 FQNNGV come from the germline V gene. The CDR3 is 14 residues long. CDR3: CASSLGDRTYGYTF.

The chain recombines TRBV7-3 with TRBJ2-7; without DNA, the TCRdb call of TRBD1 cannot be checked. The CDR3 spans 15 residues. Germline assignment: CDR1 SGHTA and CDR2 FQGTGA. The CDR3 loop reads CASSLTGGVDYEQYF.

CDR3 loop: CATSDPGASTDTQYF. The chain combines TRBV24-1 with TRBJ2-3; TCRdb names TRBD1, which stays unverified in the absence of DNA. The CDR3 runs to 15 residues. Per the germline V gene, CDR1 is KGHDR and CDR2 is SFDVKD.

The rearrangement joins TRBV5-5 to TRBJ1-5; TCRdb selects TRBD1, and the lack of DNA leaves this call unchecked. CDR1 SGHKS and CDR2 YYEKEE come from the germline V gene (reference sequence). This CDR3 contains 15 residues. The CDR3 reads CASSFQGDSNQPQHF.

V gene TRBV4-3 combines with J gene TRBJ2-1; TCRdb's D call of TRBD2 is untestable without DNA. The CDR3 is made up of 18 amino acids. The germline gives CDR1 LGHNA, CDR2 YSLEER. The CDR3: CASSQVPRLAGVDNEQFF.

The V gene is TRBV5-6, the J gene TRBJ2-2; TCRdb picks TRBD1, but there is no DNA to check that call. Germline-derived CDR1 and CDR2 are SGHDT and YYEEEE. This CDR3 spans 16 amino acids. CDR3: CASSRLRVKDTGELFF.

The V gene is TRBV18, the J gene TRBJ1-2. The V gene's germline CDR1 is KGHSH and CDR2 LQKENI. This CDR3 has 13 amino acids. The CDR3 is CASSPDGGHGYTF.

The chain has TRBV5-1 and TRBJ2-1; as DNA is missing, the TRBD1 call by TCRdb cannot be tested. Germline-derived CDR1 and CDR2 are SGHRS and YFSETQ. The CDR3 covers 17 residues. CDR3: CASSPLRGGPPYNEQFF. The variable domain in full, completed from reference TRBV5-1 and TRBJ2-1, reads KAGVTQTPRYLIKTRGQQVTLSCSPISGHRSVSWYQQTPGQGLQFLFEYFSETQRNKGNFPGRFSGRQFSNSRSEMNVSTLELGDSALYLCASSPLRGGPPYNEQFFGPGTRLTVL.

This chain uses TRBV5-4 with TRBJ1-2. The V gene's germline CDR1 is SGHNT and CDR2 YYREEE (reference sequence). This CDR3 comprises 14 residues. CDR3 protein: CASSLVGPFQIDTF.

The chain has TRBV12-3 or TRBV12-4 and TRBJ2-1. The CDR3 runs 15 residues. CDR3 residues: CASTQWQVPYNEQFF.

The chain carries TRBV7-2 and TRBJ2-1; TCRdb selects TRBD1, and the lack of DNA leaves this call unchecked. The CDR3 runs to 17 residues. Germline values: CDR1 SGHTA, CDR2 FQGNSA. CDR3: CASSHRRQGSSYNEQFF.

This chain links TRBV4-1 with TRBJ2-7. This CDR3 contains 14 residues. The germline V gene encodes CDR1 MGHRA and CDR2 YSYEKL. The CDR3 sequence is CASSQAGRYYEQYF.

This rearrangement joins TRBV18 to TRBJ2-5. CDR1 KGHSH and CDR2 LQKENI come from the germline V gene. The CDR3 has 13 residues. The CDR3 loop reads CASSPTQQETQYF.

This chain's CDR3 is CASSYWTGEDEQYF. The chain joins TRBV6-2 or TRBV6-3 to TRBJ2-7; the D gene TCRdb calls, TRBD1, cannot be checked with no DNA. Germline V gene lookup returns CDR1 MNHEY and CDR2 SVGEGT. The CDR3 is 14 amino acids.

The chain couples TRBV3-1 to TRBJ1-5. CDR1 and CDR2 (germline): LGHDT, YNNKEL (reference sequence). This CDR3 has 15 residues. CDR3 amino acids: CASSQDGTYNQPQHF.

This chain connects TRBV30 to TRBJ2-2. Germline V gives CDR1 GTSNPN, CDR2 SVGIG (reference sequence). The CDR3 is 11 amino acids. The CDR3 reads CAWSAPGELFF.

CDR3 sequence: CASSSPFTQGSSTDTQYF. The chain uses TRBV11-1 and TRBJ2-3; TCRdb gives TRBD1 as the D gene, but with no DNA this cannot be confirmed. CDR1 is SGHAT, CDR2 FQDESV, per germline (reference sequence). CDR3 length: 18 residues.

V and J are TRBV10-3 and TRBJ1-2. Per the germline V gene, CDR1 is ENHRY and CDR2 is SYGVKD. CDR3 length equals 13 residues. CDR3 loop: CATTGGGNYGYTF.

V and J are TRBV4-2 and TRBJ2-7; TCRdb's assignment of TRBD2 cannot be checked, as there is no DNA. CDR1 and CDR2 from the germline V gene are LGHNA and YNFKEQ. The CDR3 is 19 amino acids. The CDR3 is CASSRQTGTSGGISYEQYF.

The rearrangement uses TRBV18 and TRBJ1-4. Germline assignment: CDR1 KGHSH and CDR2 LQKENI. This CDR3 contains 13 residues. The chain's CDR3 is CASSPTRGEGLFF. Looking up the rest from reference TRBV18 and TRBJ1-4 gives the full variable domain: NAGVMQNPRHLVRRRGQEARLRCSPMKGHSHVYWYRQLPEEGLKFMVYLQKENIIDESGMPKERFSAEFPKEGPSILRIQQVVRGDSAAYFCASSPTRGEGLFFGSGTQLSVL.

The CDR3 sequence is CSAGTTNTGELFF. The chain combines TRBV20-1 with TRBJ2-2; TCRdb's D call, TRBD1, is unchecked because there is no DNA. Germline loops: CDR1 DFQATT, CDR2 SNEGSKA (reference sequence). CDR3 size: 13 residues.

The rearrangement uses TRBV7-2 and TRBJ1-4; TCRdb gives TRBD1 as the D gene, but with no DNA this cannot be confirmed. The V gene's germline CDR1 is SGHTA and CDR2 FQGNSA. This CDR3 is built from 14 residues. The CDR3 region is CASSQGAGSEKLFF.

This sequence joins TRBV6-5 and TRBJ2-1. The CDR3 length is 15 residues. Looked up from germline, CDR1 is MNHEY and CDR2 is SVGAGI. The CDR3 loop is CASSYTDRSYNEQFF.

This chain joins TRBV2 and TRBJ1-2; TCRdb's D call of TRBD1 is untestable without DNA. The CDR3 has 14 amino acids. Germline V gene sequence: CDR1 SNHLY, CDR2 FYNNEI. The CDR3 sequence is CASSFGQGSYGYTF.

The chain couples TRBV7-2 to TRBJ2-4; absent DNA, TCRdb's TRBD1 call cannot be checked. Germline CDR1 and CDR2: SGHTA and FQGNSA. CDR3 size: 16 residues. CDR3 sequence: CASSLSLEGVKNMQYF.